The sequence of this T cell receptor (beta chain) was determined in a study of blood T cell repertoires in COVID-19. V gave up 5 bases and J gave up 4 bases, with 20 bases separating them. This CDR3 is 16 amino acids long. Germline V gene sequence: CDR1 MNHEY, CDR2 SMNVEV (reference sequence). Assay used: immunoSEQ multiplex PCR; TCRdb lists only in-frame clones, some missing. The sample includes some 400,000 clones, approximately 91% of them seen just once. The sequence was obtained from a woman aged 40 to 50 who had been exposed to COVID-19. V is TRBV27 and J is TRBJ1-2; D is uncertain. Sequences were obtained from PBMCs or T cells enriched from blood (not recorded which). CDR3 loop: CASSPLLTVLGYGYTF. CDR3 DNA sequence: TGTGCCAGCAGTCCTTTACTCACAGTGTTAGGCTATGGCTACACCTTC.